The 6 T cell receptor beta chains given below trace back to one sample, sequenced in a study of radiation and T cells in renal cell carcinoma. As to time point: blood 4 weeks post-SBRT, at nephrectomy. Treatment: 15 Gy SBRT to primary tumor, nephrectomy 4 weeks later. Only in-frame clones appear in the TCRdb table, and some are missing; sequencing was by immunoSEQ multiplex PCR. Of tens of thousands of clones listed, over 80% were seen once; the top ten hold roughly a tenth. Sequencing used blood, obtained from a patient whose treatment included radiotherapy and nephrectomy. The receptors come from a man aged 45-60 years with renal cell carcinoma.

This chain links TRBV5-1 with TRBJ2-4, with unresolved D. Germline V CDR1 and CDR2: SGHRS, YFSETQ. V shed 4 bases and J shed 3 bases, with 14 bases lying between them. The CDR3 length is 15 residues. The CDR3 DNA reads TGCGCCAGCAGCCTAGGCTCGGCAGGCAAAAACATTCAGTACTTC. Its translation: CASSLGSAGKNIQYF.

The chain combines TRBV2 with TRBJ2-3; no clear D gene. The V end lost 8 bases, the J end lost 5 bases, and 20 bases lay between the germline ends. This CDR3 is 15 amino acids long. CDR1 SNHLY and CDR2 FYNNEI come from the germline V gene. This CDR3 is CASRPLGLLGDTQYF. The CDR3 DNA follows: TGTGCCAGCCGCCCGCTAGGGTTGCTCGGAGATACGCAGTATTTT.

The V call is TRBV9, the J call TRBJ2-2; D assignment may be TRBD1 or TRBD2 (6 bases each). Germline-derived CDR1 and CDR2 are SGDLS and YYNGEE. The V end lost 0 bases, the J end lost 4 bases, and 13 bases lay between the germline ends. There are 16 residues in the CDR3. The CDR3 loop is CASSVEPGASTGELFF. The CDR3 nucleotides are TGTGCCAGCAGCGTAGAGCCGGGGGCCAGCACCGGGGAGCTGTTTTTT.

The V and J genes are TRBV2 and TRBJ1-6; D is perhaps TRBD1 (5 bases). Germline V lookup: CDR1 SNHLY, CDR2 FYNNEI. The CDR3 runs to 14 residues. V lost 7 bases, J lost 8 bases, and 15 bases lay in between. The CDR3 DNA sequence: TGTGCCAGCACCCCTCGGGGGATGGATTCACCCCTCCACTTT. Its protein is CASTPRGMDSPLHF.

The chain uses TRBV27 and TRBJ2-2, with 10 positions matching TRBD1. The J segment lost 4 bases and the V segment lost 6 bases, leaving 2 bases of the junction unmatched. This CDR3 is 14 amino acids long. CDR1 MNHEY and CDR2 SMNVEV come from the germline V gene (reference sequence). The CDR3 spells CASSRQGATGELFF. The CDR3 coding sequence is TGTGCCAGCAGCCGACAGGGGGCCACCGGGGAGCTGTTTTTT.

The CDR3 loop reads CASSLGGQGRNTEAFF. The CDR3 coding sequence is TGTGCCAGCAGCTTAGGAGGACAGGGCCGGAACACTGAAGCTTTCTTT. This chain connects TRBV5-4 to TRBJ1-1, with 8 bases that match TRBD1. J lost 1 base, V lost 2 bases, and 7 bases had no gene match. Germline CDR1 is SGHNT and CDR2 is YYREEE (reference sequence). The CDR3 loop spans 16 amino acids.